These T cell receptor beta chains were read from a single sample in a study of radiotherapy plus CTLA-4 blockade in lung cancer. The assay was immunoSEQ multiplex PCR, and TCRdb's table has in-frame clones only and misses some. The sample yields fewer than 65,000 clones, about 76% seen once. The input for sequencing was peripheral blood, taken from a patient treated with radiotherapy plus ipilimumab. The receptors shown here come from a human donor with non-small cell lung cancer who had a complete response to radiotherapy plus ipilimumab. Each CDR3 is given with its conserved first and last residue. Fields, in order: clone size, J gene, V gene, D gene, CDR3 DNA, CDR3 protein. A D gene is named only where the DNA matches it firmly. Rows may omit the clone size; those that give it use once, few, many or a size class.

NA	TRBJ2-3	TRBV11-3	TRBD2	TGTGCCAGCAGCTTAGACCCCCCGGGACTAGTCACAGATACGCAGTATTTT	CASSLDPPGLVTDTQYF
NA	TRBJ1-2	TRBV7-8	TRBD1	TGTGCCAGCAGCACGCGGGACAGACGCTATGGCTACACCTTC	CASSTRDRRYGYTF
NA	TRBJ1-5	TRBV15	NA	TGTGCCACCAGCAGGGCGGGGGGCGAACACCAGCATTTT	CATSRAGGEHQHF
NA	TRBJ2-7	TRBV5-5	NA	TGTGCCAGCAGCTTGGTCCAGGGTGGCTCCTACGAGCAGTACTTC	CASSLVQGGSYEQYF
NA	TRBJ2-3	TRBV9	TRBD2	TGTGCCAGCGCCAGGACTAGCGGGTTCACAGATACGCAGTATTTT	CASARTSGFTDTQYF
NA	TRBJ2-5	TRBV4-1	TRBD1	TGCGCCAGCAGCCAAAGCAGGGGGTGGGAGACCCAGTACTTC	CASSQSRGWETQYF
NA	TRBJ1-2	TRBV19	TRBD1	TGTGCCAGTAGTTCGGACAGGGGGCATCACTATGGCTACACCTTC	CASSSDRGHHYGYTF
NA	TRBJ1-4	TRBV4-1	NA	TGCGCCAGCAGCCAAGGTTACATTGCAACTAATGAAAAACTGTTTTTT	CASSQGYIATNEKLFF
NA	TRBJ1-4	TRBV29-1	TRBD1	TGCAGCGTTGGGGGGGGACAGGGAGCTGAAAAACTGTTTTTT	CSVGGGQGAEKLFF
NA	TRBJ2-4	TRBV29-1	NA	TGCAGCGTTGATCCAGGGGCCAAAAACATTCAGTACTTC	CSVDPGAKNIQYF
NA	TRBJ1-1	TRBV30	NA	TGTGCCTGGAGTTTCCCTTCTGAAGCTTTCTTT	CAWSFPSEAFF
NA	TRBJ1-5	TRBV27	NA	TGTGCCAGCAGACGAGCAGGGGATGGCAATCAGCCCCAGCATTTT	CASRRAGDGNQPQHF
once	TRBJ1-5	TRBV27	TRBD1	TGTGCCAGCAGTTTTCGACAGGGGCCCTATTCAGGCAATCAGCCCCAGCATTTT	CASSFRQGPYSGNQPQHF
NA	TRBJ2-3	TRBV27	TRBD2	TGTGCCAGCAGTTCCGGGGGGACGCAGTATTTT	CASSSGGTQYF
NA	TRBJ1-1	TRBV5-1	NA	TGCGCCAGCAGCTTCAACAGGGAAACTGAAGCTTTCTTT	CASSFNRETEAFF
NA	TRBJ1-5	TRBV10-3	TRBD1	TGTGCCATCAGTCGCACAGGGGCGGAGCAGCCCCAGCATTTT	CAISRTGAEQPQHF
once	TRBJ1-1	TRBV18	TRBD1	TGTGCCAGCTCACCAACCCAGGGGGCCAACACTGAAGCTTTCTTT	CASSPTQGANTEAFF
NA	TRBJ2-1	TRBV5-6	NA	TGTGCCAGCAGCTTGGCAGACTCCTACAATGAGCAGTTCTTC	CASSLADSYNEQFF
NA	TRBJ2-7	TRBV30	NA	TGTGCCTGGAGTGTTGGGGCCAGCGCCCTTGTGGAGCAGTACTTC	CAWSVGASALVEQYF
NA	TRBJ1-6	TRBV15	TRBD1	TGTGCCACCAGCAGAGGGACAGGGACTAATTCACCCCTCCACTTT	CATSRGTGTNSPLHF
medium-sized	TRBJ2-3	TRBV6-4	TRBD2	TGTGCCAGCAGTGACTCGACTAGCGGGAGCACAGATACGCAGTATTTT	CASSDSTSGSTDTQYF
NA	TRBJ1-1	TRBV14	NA	TGTGCCAGCAGCCAATACCAGGGCATCAGGACTGAAGCTTTCTTT	CASSQYQGIRTEAFF
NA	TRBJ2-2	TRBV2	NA	TGTGCCAGCAAGGGGGGGATCGGGAGATTTACCGGGGAGCTGTTTTTT	CASKGGIGRFTGELFF
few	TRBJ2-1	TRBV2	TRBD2	TGTGCCAGCAGTGAGAGGGGACTAGCTTTCTACAATGAGCAGTTCTTC	CASSERGLAFYNEQFF
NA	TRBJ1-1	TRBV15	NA	TGTGCCACCAGCAGAGATTACCCGGGGGGTGGAAACACTGAAGCTTTCTTT	CATSRDYPGGGNTEAFF
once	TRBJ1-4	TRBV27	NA	TGTGCCAGCAGTTTTGGCAGGGGATTCGGTGGTGAAAAACTGTTTTTT	CASSFGRGFGGEKLFF
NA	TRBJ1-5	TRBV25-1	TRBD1	TGTGCCAGCAGTGACGGACAGGGGTTGGGTTATCAGCCCCAGCATTTT	CASSDGQGLGYQPQHF
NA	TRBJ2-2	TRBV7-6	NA	TGTGCCAGCAGCTTCGGGAACACCGGGGAGCTGTTTTTT	CASSFGNTGELFF
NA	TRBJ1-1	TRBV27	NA	TGTGCCAGCAGCCCTACTACCGGGCGGGGGGGCACTGAAGCTTTCTTT	CASSPTTGRGGTEAFF
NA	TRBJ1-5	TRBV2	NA	TGTGCCAGCAGACTGGACAGTGCTGGACAGCCCCAGCATTTT	CASRLDSAGQPQHF
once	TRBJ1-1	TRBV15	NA	TGTGCCACCAGCAGAGATCGGGAACTGATGGCTTTCTTT	CATSRDRELMAFF
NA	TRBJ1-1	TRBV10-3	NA	TGTGCCATCAGTGCCGCGGGCACTGAAGCTTTCTTT	CAISAAGTEAFF
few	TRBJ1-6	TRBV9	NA	TGTGCCAGCAGCGCTCCGGGACAAGATAATTCACCCCTCCACTTT	CASSAPGQDNSPLHF
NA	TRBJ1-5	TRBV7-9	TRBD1	TGTGCCAGCAGCCCGGGGACAGGGGGGGCTCGGGATCAGCCCCAGCATTTT	CASSPGTGGARDQPQHF
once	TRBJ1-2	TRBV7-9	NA	TGTGCCAGCAGCTACGGGGGTAACTATGGCTACACCTTC	CASSYGGNYGYTF
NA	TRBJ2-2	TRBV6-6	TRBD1	TGTGCCAGCAGTTCGGGACAGGGGTCCACCGGGGAGCTGTTTTTT	CASSSGQGSTGELFF
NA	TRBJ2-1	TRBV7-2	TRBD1	TGTGCCAGCAGCCCAGGACAGGTCTACAATGAGCAGTTCTTC	CASSPGQVYNEQFF
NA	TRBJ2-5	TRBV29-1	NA	TGCAGCGTTGTAGTCCTCACCGGCCAAGAGACCCAGTACTTC	CSVVVLTGQETQYF
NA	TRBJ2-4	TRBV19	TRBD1	TGTGCCAGTAGTATAGCGACAGGGAACATTCAGTACTTC	CASSIATGNIQYF
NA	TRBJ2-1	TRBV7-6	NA	TGTGCCAGCGGCAAGACACATTCCTACAATGAGCAGTTCTTC	CASGKTHSYNEQFF
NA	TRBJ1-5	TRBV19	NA	TGTGCCAGTAGTATAGTGGCAGTCAATCAGCCCCAGCATTTT	CASSIVAVNQPQHF